The 23 T cell receptor beta chains below were found in one sample sequenced in a study of shared clonotypes between healthy human individuals. Clones were sequenced by immunoSEQ multiplex PCR, and TCRdb holds only the in-frame ones, with some missing. This table holds 2 million to 2.5 million clones, 95% found once. The sample consisted of naive CD4+ T cells sorted from blood. As to subset: CD45RA+ positively selected. Every receptor here comes from a man aged 18 to 29 in good health.

The V call is TRBV27, the J call TRBJ2-5, with D possibly matching TRBD2 (5 bases). The CDR3 covers 16 residues. Trimming shortened V by 8 bases and J by 4 bases, and 23 bases separated the two germline ends. Germline CDR1 is MNHEY and CDR2 is SMNVEV (reference sequence). The CDR3 bases are TGTGCCAGCCCCGAAGCGGAACCCTCGAGGATAGAGACCCAGTACTTC. This sequence encodes CASPEAEPSRIETQYF.

The gene calls are TRBV7-3 and TRBJ2-5, with D possibly TRBD1 on 6 matching bases. The CDR3 covers 13 residues. Looked up from germline, CDR1 is SGHTA and CDR2 is FQGTGA. V gave up 3 bases and J gave up 5 bases, with 10 bases separating them. CDR3 DNA: TGTGCCAGCAGCTTCCGAGGGGGTGAGACCCAGTACTTC. Translated, it gives CASSFRGGETQYF.

The CDR3 sequence is CASSTGTGYTGELFF. The CDR3 region has the DNA TGTGCCAGCAGCACCGGGACAGGGTACACCGGGGAGCTGTTTTTT. V usage is TRBV7-2 and J usage is TRBJ2-2; 9 nucleotides line up with TRBD1. The CDR3 has 15 residues. CDR1 and CDR2 from the germline V gene are SGHTA and FQGNSA. V dropped 5 bases and J dropped 3; count of bases not matched to a gene: 4.

The V call is TRBV6-5, the J call TRBJ2-5; 7 bases are shared with TRBD1. From germline, CDR1 is MNHEY and CDR2 SVGAGI. V lost 6 bases, J lost 2 bases, and 0 bases stayed unmatched. CDR3 size: 12 residues. The CDR3 coding sequence is TGTGCCAGCAGGACAGGGCAAGAGACCCAGTACTTC. Translating it yields CASRTGQETQYF.

J is TRBJ2-2 and V is TRBV7-6, with D hard to call. The CDR3 is 12 amino acids. With 6 bases removed from V and 7 bases from J, the gap between germline ends came to 9 bases. Germline CDR1 SGHVS, CDR2 FNYEAQ. CDR3: CASRGSGGELFF. The CDR3 coding sequence is TGTGCCAGCAGGGGGTCGGGCGGGGAGCTGTTTTTT.

This clone was recorded only once. The rearrangement links TRBV6-4 to TRBJ2-3; tentatively, D is TRBD1 (6 bases). The germline V gene encodes CDR1 MRHNA and CDR2 SNTAGT. Trimming stripped 3 bases from V and 0 bases from J, with 7 bases between. The CDR3 loop spans 14 amino acids. The chain's CDR3 is CASSEQGSTDTQYF. CDR3 DNA sequence: TGTGCCAGCAGTGAACAGGGTAGCACAGATACGCAGTATTTT.

The chain combines TRBV5-4 with TRBJ2-3; possible D gene TRBD2, 6 bases. The CDR3 sequence is 15 residues long. With 0 bases removed from V and 5 bases from J, the gap between germline ends came to 13 bases. From germline, CDR1 is SGHNT and CDR2 YYREEE (reference sequence). CDR3 region: CASSLVGSGVDTQYF. In DNA form, the CDR3 reads TGTGCCAGCAGCTTGGTGGGGTCGGGGGTAGATACGCAGTATTTT.

The chain recombines TRBV6-1 with TRBJ1-1; the D is unclear. The germline V and J ends were trimmed by 10 bases and 1 base, with 16 bases remaining between them. The CDR3 has 14 amino acids. Germline V CDR1 and CDR2: MNHNS, SASEGT. The CDR3, as DNA: TGTGCCACCTCCTCGCCCGCAGAGAACACTGAAGCTTTCTTT. Translation: CATSSPAENTEAFF.

The chain carries TRBV2 and TRBJ2-3; no definite D call. This CDR3 has 12 amino acids. Germline CDR1 SNHLY, CDR2 FYNNEI. Trimming removed 4 bases from V and 10 bases from J, with 12 bases in between. The CDR3 sequence is CASSALGSSQYF. The CDR3 bases are TGTGCCAGCAGTGCCCTGGGTAGCTCGCAGTATTTT.

The chain is built from TRBV6-6 and TRBJ1-4; TRBD1 matches 7 bases. Germline CDR1 MNHNY, CDR2 SVGAGI (reference sequence). The CDR3 runs to 13 residues. V lost 6 bases, J lost 5 bases, and 3 bases stayed unmatched. The CDR3 spells CASRGTENEKLFF. Written as DNA, the CDR3 is TGTGCCAGCAGGGGGACAGAGAATGAAAAACTGTTTTTT.

The chain recombines TRBV5-1 with TRBJ1-2; D possibly corresponds to TRBD1 (5 bases). This CDR3 has 15 amino acids. V lost 4 bases, J lost 2 bases, and 15 bases lay in between. CDR1 is SGHRS and CDR2 is YFSETQ in the germline V gene. The CDR3 coding sequence is TGCGCCAGCAGCCCCGGTGGGGGTGGGAACTATGGCTACACCTTC. Encoded protein: CASSPGGGGNYGYTF.

As concerns this clone: The sample contains more than one DNA sequence encoding this CDR3. The chain uses TRBV2 and TRBJ1-4; tentative D call: TRBD1 (6 bases). The CDR3 extends over 15 amino acids. V was cut by 0 bases and J by 2 bases, with 7 bases left in between. The germline gives CDR1 SNHLY, CDR2 FYNNEI. CDR3 DNA sequence: TGTGCCAGCAGTGAAGCGGGGGCTACTAATGAAAAACTGTTTTTT. Translated: CASSEAGATNEKLFF.

The chain uses TRBV6-1 and TRBJ2-7, with 8 bases identical to TRBD1. V shed 2 bases and J 2 bases; nucleotides not matched to a gene: 2. Germline CDR1 is MNHNS and CDR2 is SASEGT. CDR3 length: 14 residues. CDR3 sequence reads: CASSEQGQAYEQYF. CDR3 DNA: TGTGCCAGCAGTGAACAGGGACAGGCCTACGAGCAGTACTTC.

The CDR3 DNA reads as TGTGCCAGCAGTGTACAACAAGCCTACGAGCAGTACTTC. Residues: CASSVQQAYEQYF. This chain uses TRBV2 with TRBJ2-7; D is ambiguous. Trimming took off 4 bases at V and 2 bases at J, with 9 bases between the two ends. Germline V lookup: CDR1 SNHLY, CDR2 FYNNEI. The CDR3 spans 13 residues. Together with reference TRBV2 and TRBJ2-7, the CDR3 gives the full variable domain: EPEVTQTPSHQVTQMGQEVILRCVPISNHLYFYWYRQILGQKVEFLVSFYNNEISEKSEIFDDQFSVERPDGSNFTLKIRSTKLEDSAMYFCASSVQQAYEQYFGPGTRLTVT.

V gene TRBV6-6 combines with J gene TRBJ2-1; 11 nucleotides agree with TRBD2. J was trimmed by 7 bases and V by 6 bases; bases with no gene match: 8. The CDR3 extends over 15 amino acids. Germline V lookup: CDR1 MNHNY, CDR2 SVGAGI (reference sequence). As DNA, the CDR3 is TGTGCCAGCAGCTTAGCGGGAGGGCCGGGTAATGAGCAGTTCTTC. Encoded protein: CASSLAGGPGNEQFF.

The CDR3 loop reads CASSEPGTEKLFF. In nucleotides, the CDR3 is TGTGCCAGCAGTGAACCAGGTACTGAAAAACTGTTTTTT. The V gene is TRBV6-1, the J gene TRBJ1-4; unclear D gene. The CDR3 is 13 residues long. Trimming took off 2 bases at V and 7 bases at J, with 8 bases between the two ends. The germline gives CDR1 MNHNS, CDR2 SASEGT.

The chain combines TRBV19 with TRBJ1-1; 7 nucleotides agree with TRBD1. The CDR3 extends over 13 amino acids. V lost 3 bases and J lost 7; bases outside the gene matches: 5. CDR1 is LNHDA, CDR2 SQIVND, per germline (reference sequence). The CDR3 DNA reads as TGTGCCAGTAGTATCCCCGGGACAGTTGAAGCTTTCTTT. It translates to CASSIPGTVEAFF.

The chain couples TRBV4-1 to TRBJ1-5, with D uncertain. Per the germline V gene, CDR1 is MGHRA and CDR2 is YSYEKL. The CDR3 extends over 14 amino acids. Trimming pared 4 bases from V and 4 bases from J, leaving 11 bases between. In nucleotides, the CDR3 is TGCGCCAGCAGCCCCTCCATGTTGAATCAGCCCCAGCATTTT. Encoded protein: CASSPSMLNQPQHF.

The rearrangement links TRBV28 to TRBJ2-2, with 7 bases aligning to TRBD1. This CDR3 has 16 amino acids. The germline CDR1 and CDR2 sequences are MDHEN and SYDVKM. The V segment lost 6 bases and the J segment 6 bases; nucleotides outside the gene matches: 13. CDR3 bases: TGTGCCAGCAGCTCGGCCGACAGGGAAAGGGCCGGGGAGCTGTTTTTT. The encoded protein is CASSSADRERAGELFF.

The J gene is TRBJ1-2, the V gene TRBV25-1, with D hard to call. CDR3 length equals 14 residues. From germline, CDR1 is MGHDK and CDR2 SYGVNS. V was pared by 6 bases and J by 8 bases, with 19 bases between. The CDR3 sequence is CASRNWIWRVGYTF. The CDR3 DNA is TGTGCCAGCAGGAATTGGATATGGCGTGTAGGCTACACCTTC.

The chain joins TRBV12-5 to TRBJ2-2; 7 bases are a match to TRBD2. The germline V gene has CDR1 LGHNT and CDR2 FRNRAP. V lost 6 bases, J lost 3 bases, and 4 bases stayed unmatched. The CDR3 is 14 residues long. The CDR3 nucleotides read TGTGCTAGTGGCCCAGGGAGGGACACCGGGGAGCTGTTTTTT. This gives the protein CASGPGRDTGELFF.

The V gene is TRBV5-6, the J gene TRBJ2-7, with D unclear. Germline V gene lookup returns CDR1 SGHDT and CDR2 YYEEEE. This CDR3 comprises 14 residues. V was shortened by 4 bases and J by 7 bases, with 18 bases between the two germline ends. The CDR3 region is CASSDTGSLGEQYF. The CDR3 DNA follows: TGTGCCAGCAGCGACACTGGGTCCCTCGGGGAGCAGTACTTC.

With respect to this clone: Other DNA sequences in this specimen translate into the identical CDR3. The rearrangement uses TRBV5-1 and TRBJ2-2; tentative D call: TRBD2 (6 bases). This CDR3 contains 15 residues. Germline V lookup: CDR1 SGHRS, CDR2 YFSETQ. V gave up 0 bases and J gave up 4 bases, with 10 bases separating them. The DNA of the CDR3 is TGCGCCAGCAGCTTGGAGGGAGGCGGCACCGGGGAGCTGTTTTTT. Amino acid sequence: CASSLEGGGTGELFF.